Sequencing of this TCR beta chain was carried out in a study of blood T cell repertoires in COVID-19. Turning to the study itself: Sites across the United States, Italy and Spain contributed samples from acute and convalescent COVID-19. The analysed material was cDNA or gDNA that came from T cells, B-cell-depleted T cells, or PBMCs.

Original data processing: How many nucleated cells were present was estimated from reference gene primer amplification. Measured with immunoSEQ multiplex PCR; TCRdb has only the in-frame clones, and not every one. D and trimming come from the DNA, and the V and J calls and clone size come from that table. This table has approximately 91,000 clones, around 75% appearing once. The V gene's germline CDR1 is SGHVS and CDR2 FNYEAQ. The CDR3 runs 16 residues. V lost 2 bases, J lost 4 bases, and 9 bases stayed unmatched. Sequencing input: peripheral blood. The V and J genes are TRBV7-6 and TRBJ1-2; 8 bases match TRBD1. This TCR was recovered from a man between 70 and 80 years old with acute or convalescent COVID-19. In nucleotides, the CDR3 is TGTGCCAGCAGCTTATCGGATCAGGGGGCGCGCTATGGCTACACCTTC. This translates into CASSLSDQGARYGYTF. Using reference TRBV7-6 and TRBJ1-2 for the parts outside the CDR3, the full variable domain is GAGVSQSPRYKVTKRGQDVALRCDPISGHVSLYWYRQALGQGPEFLTYFNYEAQQDKSGLPNDRFSAERPEGSISTLTIQRTEQRDSAMYRCASSLSDQGARYGYTFGSGTRLTVV.